This passage covers 14 T cell receptor beta chains from one sample sequenced in a study of T cell clonality in common variable immunodeficiency. These receptors lack a known antigen. TCRdb keeps only in-frame clones here, not all; method: immunoSEQ multiplex PCR. Observed in the sample are 25,000 to 35,000 clones, none of them singletons. Broader study findings: Common variable immunodeficiency TCR beta sequences reportedly had fewer deletions and N-nucleotide insertions.

Sequenced material: peripheral blood mononuclear cells. The receptors were sampled from a human donor with common variable immunodeficiency.

Comments on this clone: The read is 3 residues too short to cover the CDR3 end, so that end is filled in from the germline J gene. The J gene is TRBJ1-1, the V gene TRBV7-9, with D uncertain. CDR1 is SEHNR, CDR2 FQNEAQ, per germline (reference sequence). V lost 5 bases and J lost 3, with 7 bases in between. This CDR3 comprises 12 residues. CDR3 amino acids: CASSTDYTEAFF. Incomplete CDR3 DNA: TGTGCCAGCAGCACCGACTACACTGAA.

This clone has more than one count but fewer than ten. The CDR3 is cut off 3 residues early in the read; its end comes from the germline J gene. This chain connects TRBV7-8 to TRBJ2-1; 8 nucleotides align to TRBD1. Germline trimming cut 5 bases from V and 7 bases from J; bases unmatched to any gene: 7. The CDR3 is 14 amino acids. Germline CDR1 is SGHVS and CDR2 is FQNEAQ. The CDR3 bases that were read are TGTGCCAGCAGCCCACCGGACAGGGTGAATGAG. Its protein product is CASSPPDRVNE. The whole CDR3 sequence is CASSPPDRVNEQFF.

This clone was counted only a few times. With the read ending 3 residues before the CDR3 end, the germline J gene is used to fill in that end. The V call is TRBV30, the J call TRBJ1-1; no definite D call. This CDR3 spans 11 amino acids. Looked up from germline, CDR1 is GTSNPN and CDR2 is SVGIG (reference sequence). CDR3: CAWSVSSWAFF. The covered CDR3 bases are TGTGCCTGGAGTGTATCTAGTTGG.

This clone has at least ten counts. The observed sequence ends 3 residues before the CDR3 terminus, with the missing tail filled in from the germline J gene. The J gene is TRBJ1-5, the V gene TRBV7-2; D gene unclear. Germline V gene lookup returns CDR1 SGHTA and CDR2 FQGNSA. There are 14 residues in the CDR3. Deletions cut 2 bases from V and 3 bases from J, with 8 bases between. CDR3 DNA (partial): TGTGCCAGCAGCTTAAGTATAGACAATCAGCCC. Translation: CASSLSIDNQP. The whole CDR3 reads CASSLSIDNQPQHF. The full variable domain, its missing parts supplied by reference TRBV7-2 and TRBJ1-5, is GAGVSQSPSNKVTEKGKDVELRCDPISGHTALYWYRQSLGQGLEFLIYFQGNSAPDKSGLPSDRFSAERTGGSVSTLTIQRTQQEDSAVYLCASSLSIDNQPQHFGDGTRLSIL.

This clone has a count of ten or more. The sequence runs out 3 residues before the end of the CDR3; the remainder is reconstructed from the germline J gene. This chain joins TRBV18 and TRBJ2-3, with TRBD2 as a possible D gene (7 bases). The CDR3 runs 13 residues. Trimming removed 3 bases at V and 4 bases at J, with 8 bases between. Germline CDR1 reads KGHSH; CDR2 reads LQKENI. CDR3 DNA, as far as it was read: TGTGCCAGCTCACCGGGGGGGCCAGATACG. Translating it yields CASSPGGPDT. The full CDR3 is CASSPGGPDTQYF.

In its sample, this clone was seen a few times. The CDR3 end falls 3 residues outside the read, so it is completed with the germline J gene. The chain carries TRBV19 and TRBJ2-7; 7 nucleotides match TRBD2. The V gene end was trimmed by 5 bases and the J gene end by 6 bases; junction bases not matched to a gene: 10. The CDR3 is 14 amino acids. Germline V gene lookup returns CDR1 LNHDA and CDR2 SQIVND (reference sequence). CDR3 region: CASSWGGGRIEQYF. The sequenced CDR3 bases are TGTGCCAGTAGTTGGGGCGGGGGTCGTATCGAG.

This clone turned up a few times. With the read ending 3 residues before the CDR3 end, the germline J gene is used to fill in that end. This chain connects TRBV11-2 to TRBJ1-2, with D possibly TRBD1 on 6 matching bases. The germline CDR1 and CDR2 sequences are SGHAT and FQNNGV. The CDR3 sequence is 15 residues long. V was trimmed by 2 bases and J by 4 bases, leaving 14 bases between them. The CDR3: CASSLSLGQAYGYTF. The CDR3 bases that were read are TGTGCCAGCAGCTTAAGTTTGGGACAAGCCTATGGC.

Only a few counts were recorded for this clone. The CDR3 goes on 3 residues after the read ends, and that part is filled in from the germline J gene. This sequence joins TRBV2 and TRBJ1-2, with D possibly being TRBD1 (6 bases). The CDR3 extends over 13 amino acids. Germline assignment: CDR1 SNHLY and CDR2 FYNNEI. The chain's CDR3 is CASSTGFREGYTF. CDR3 bases read: TGTGCCAGCAGCACAGGGTTTCGGGAAGGC. Drawing the rest from reference TRBV2 and TRBJ1-2, the complete variable domain is EPEVTQTPSHQVTQMGQEVILRCVPISNHLYFYWYRQILGQKVEFLVSFYNNEISEKSEIFDDQFSVERPDGSNFTLKIRSTKLEDSAMYFCASSTGFREGYTFGSGTRLTVV.

This clone was picked up many times. The read comes to an end 3 residues before the CDR3 does, leaving the germline J gene to fill in the end. The chain is built from TRBV10-3 and TRBJ1-1; 9 bases match TRBD1. This CDR3 is 13 amino acids long. Germline-derived CDR1 and CDR2 are ENHRY and SYGVKD. V lost 11 bases and J lost 1; bases outside the gene matches: 5. The covered CDR3 bases are TGTGCCGGACGGACAGGGGAGAACACTGAA. As protein: CAGRTGENTE. The CDR3, in full, reads CAGRTGENTEAFF.

This clone came up a few times. The read halts 3 residues ahead of the CDR3 end, with the missing end drawn from the germline J gene. The genes are TRBV7-8 and TRBJ1-4, with D unclear. V was cut by 1 base and J by 4 bases, with 10 bases left in between. This CDR3 comprises 15 residues. Germline loops: CDR1 SGHVS, CDR2 FQNEAQ. The DNA read from the CDR3 is TGTGCCAGCAGCTTAGTAGGAGGGTTTAATGAAAAA. As protein: CASSLVGGFNEK. The full CDR3 reads CASSLVGGFNEKLFF.

This clone was detected many times. Read data end 3 residues before the CDR3 end; the end is taken from the germline J gene. The gene calls are TRBV7-3 and TRBJ2-1; weak D call: TRBD1 (8 bases). The CDR3 sequence is 16 residues long. CDR1 SGHTA and CDR2 FQGTGA come from the germline V gene. V lost 8 bases and J 8 bases, leaving 25 bases between the germline ends. Incomplete CDR3 DNA: TGTGCCAGCCGGGGGGTGGGAACAGGGGGGTTCGATGAG. Translated: CASRGVGTGGFDE. The CDR3 in its entirety is CASRGVGTGGFDEQFF.

In this sample, this clone turned up many times. The observed sequence ends 3 residues before the CDR3 terminus, with the missing tail filled in from the germline J gene. This chain links TRBV5-1 with TRBJ2-5, with TRBD2 matching over 7 bases. This CDR3 is built from 14 residues. The junction had 7 bases not matched to a gene; V was cut back by 3 bases and J by 5 bases. The germline CDR1 and CDR2 sequences are SGHRS and YFSETQ. The DNA read from the CDR3 is TGCGCCAGCAGCTATTATTCCGGGGGGGAGACC. This translates into CASSYYSGGET. The full CDR3 sequence reads CASSYYSGGETQYF.

Details on this clone: The read terminates 3 residues ahead of where the CDR3 ends, so the germline J gene completes it. The chain couples TRBV30 to TRBJ1-4; 9 bases match TRBD1. The CDR3 is made up of 17 amino acids. From germline, CDR1 is GTSNPN and CDR2 SVGIG (reference sequence). The V and J ends lost 3 bases and 8 bases, in that order; junction bases with no gene match: 16. The sequenced part of the CDR3 DNA is TGTGCCTGGAGCCAAGTATCGGGGACAGGGTGGGGGGAAAAA. The encoded protein is CAWSQVSGTGWGEK. The CDR3 reads in full as CAWSQVSGTGWGEKLFF. The full variable domain, in which reference TRBV30 and TRBJ1-4 provide the parts outside the CDR3, is SQTIHQWPATLVQPVGSPLSLECTVEGTSNPNLYWYRQAAGRGLQLLFYSVGIGQISSEVPQNLSASRPQDRQFILSSKKLLLSDSGFYLCAWSQVSGTGWGEKLFFGSGTQLSVL.

This clone was seen a few times. The sequenced fragment ends 3 residues before the CDR3 boundary, so the rest is inferred from the germline J gene. V and J are TRBV18 and TRBJ1-2, with a tentative D call TRBD1 (6 bases). This CDR3 has 14 amino acids. V was pared by 1 base and J by 6 bases, with 12 bases between. Germline V gives CDR1 KGHSH, CDR2 LQKENI. The CDR3 region is CASSPQTGRDGYTF. Partial CDR3 DNA: TGTGCCAGCTCACCACAAACAGGGAGGGATGGC.